The T cell receptor (beta chain) described here comes from a study of CD8 T cells in Susac syndrome. It was with random hexamers that roughly 0.5 to 1 ug RNA was reverse transcribed. Amplification of the TCR beta CDR3 was carried out by immunoSEQ multiplex PCR, which spanned a total of 54 Vbeta and 13 Jbeta segments. TCRdb independently ran MiXCR on the immunoSEQ multiplex PCR reads; one entry per CDR3 protein. The sample lists over 150,000 distinct CDR3 sequences, about 96% occurring once. The T cells that were sequenced for TCR beta were CD8+ and CD4+ cells from blood. Germline CDR1 reads LGHNT; CDR2 reads FRNRAP. This CDR3 spans 15 amino acids. V lost 1 base and J 0 bases, leaving 9 bases between the germline ends.

The origin of this receptor is a human donor with Susac syndrome. V gene TRBV12-5 combines with J gene TRBJ1-2; D is undetermined. The sequencing sample was made of CD4+ T cells from PBMCs. The CDR3 bases are TGTGCTAGTGGTTTGGACGGAATCTCTAACTATGGCTACACCTTC. Translating it yields CASGLDGISNYGYTF.